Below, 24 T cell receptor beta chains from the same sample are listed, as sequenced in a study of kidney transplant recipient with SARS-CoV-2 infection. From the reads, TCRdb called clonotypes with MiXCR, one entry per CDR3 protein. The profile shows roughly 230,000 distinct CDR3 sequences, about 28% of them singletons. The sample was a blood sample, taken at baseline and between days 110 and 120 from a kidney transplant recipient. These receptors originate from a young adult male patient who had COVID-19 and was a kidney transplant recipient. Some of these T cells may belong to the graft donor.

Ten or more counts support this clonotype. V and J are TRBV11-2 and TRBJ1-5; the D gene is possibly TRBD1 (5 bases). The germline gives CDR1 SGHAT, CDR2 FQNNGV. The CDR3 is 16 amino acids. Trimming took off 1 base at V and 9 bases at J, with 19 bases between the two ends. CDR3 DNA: TGTGCCAGCAGCTTAGGAAATGGGGCCGCCCGAGGGCCCCAGCATTTT. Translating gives CASSLGNGAARGPQHF.

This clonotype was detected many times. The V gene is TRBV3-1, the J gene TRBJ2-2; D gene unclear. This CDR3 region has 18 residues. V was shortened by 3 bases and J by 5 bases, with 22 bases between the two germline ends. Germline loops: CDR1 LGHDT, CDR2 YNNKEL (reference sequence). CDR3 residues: CASSHDPPISGLTGELFF. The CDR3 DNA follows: TGTGCCAGCAGCCATGATCCTCCCATTTCAGGCTTGACCGGGGAGCTGTTTTTT. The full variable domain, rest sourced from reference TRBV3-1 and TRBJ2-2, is DTAVSQTPKYLVTQMGNDKSIKCEQNLGHDTMYWYKQDSKKFLKIMFSYNNKELIINETVPNRFSPKSPDKAHLNLHINSLELGDSAVYFCASSHDPPISGLTGELFFGEGSRLTVL.

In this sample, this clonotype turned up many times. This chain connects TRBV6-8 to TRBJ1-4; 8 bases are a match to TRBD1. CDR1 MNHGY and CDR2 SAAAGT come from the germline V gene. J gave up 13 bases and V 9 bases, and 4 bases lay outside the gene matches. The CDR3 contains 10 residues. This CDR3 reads CASSGTGLFF. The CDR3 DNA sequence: TGTGCCAGTTCCGGGACAGGACTGTTTTTT.

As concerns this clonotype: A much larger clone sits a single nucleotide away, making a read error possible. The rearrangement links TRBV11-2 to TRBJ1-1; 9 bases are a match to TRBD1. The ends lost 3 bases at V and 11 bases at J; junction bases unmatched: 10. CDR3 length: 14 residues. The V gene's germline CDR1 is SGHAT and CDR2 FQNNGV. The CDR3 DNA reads TGTGCCAGCAGCTTTCAGACAGGGGGGCTTTACGCTTTCTTT. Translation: CASSFQTGGLYAFF.

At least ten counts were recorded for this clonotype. The CDR3 loop reads CSARDIQEGTYEQYF. CDR3 nucleotide sequence: TGCAGTGCTAGAGACATTCAGGAGGGGACCTACGAGCAGTACTTC. The chain employs TRBV20-1 and TRBJ2-7, with TRBD2 as a possible D gene (6 bases). Trimming stripped 0 bases from V and 2 bases from J, with 14 bases between. The CDR3 runs to 15 residues. Per the germline V gene, CDR1 is DFQATT and CDR2 is SNEGSKA (reference sequence).

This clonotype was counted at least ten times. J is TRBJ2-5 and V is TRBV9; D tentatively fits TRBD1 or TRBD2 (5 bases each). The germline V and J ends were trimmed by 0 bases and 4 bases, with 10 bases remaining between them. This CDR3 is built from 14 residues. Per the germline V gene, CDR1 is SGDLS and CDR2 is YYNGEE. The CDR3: CASSVETRGETQYF. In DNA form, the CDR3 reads TGTGCCAGCAGCGTAGAAACTAGGGGAGAGACCCAGTACTTC.

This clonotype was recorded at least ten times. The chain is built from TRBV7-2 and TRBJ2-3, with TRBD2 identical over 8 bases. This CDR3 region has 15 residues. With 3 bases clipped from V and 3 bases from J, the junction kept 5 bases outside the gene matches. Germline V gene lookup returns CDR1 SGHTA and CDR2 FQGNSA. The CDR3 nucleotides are TGTGCCAGCAGCTTGGTAGCGGGGAGTACAGATACGCAGTATTTT. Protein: CASSLVAGSTDTQYF.

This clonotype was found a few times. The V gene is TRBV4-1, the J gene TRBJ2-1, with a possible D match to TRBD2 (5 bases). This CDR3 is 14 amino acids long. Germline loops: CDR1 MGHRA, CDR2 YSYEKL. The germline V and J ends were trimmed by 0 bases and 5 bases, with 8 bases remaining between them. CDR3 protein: CASSQEGGDNEQFF. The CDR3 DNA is TGCGCCAGCAGCCAAGAAGGAGGAGACAATGAGCAGTTCTTC.

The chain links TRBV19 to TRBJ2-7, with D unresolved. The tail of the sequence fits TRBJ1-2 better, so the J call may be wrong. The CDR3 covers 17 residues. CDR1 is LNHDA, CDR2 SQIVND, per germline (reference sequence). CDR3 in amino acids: CASSFLLTNRKTYGYTF. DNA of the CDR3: TGTGCCAGTAGTTTCCTTTTGACAAATCGAAAGACCTATGGCTACACCTTC.

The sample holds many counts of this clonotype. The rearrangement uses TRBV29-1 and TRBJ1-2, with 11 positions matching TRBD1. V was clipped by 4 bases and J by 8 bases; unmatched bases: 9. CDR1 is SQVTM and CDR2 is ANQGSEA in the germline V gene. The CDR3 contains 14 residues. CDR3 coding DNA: TGCAGCGTTGTTGGAGGGGACAGGGGGAGCGGCTACACCTTC. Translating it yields CSVVGGDRGSGYTF. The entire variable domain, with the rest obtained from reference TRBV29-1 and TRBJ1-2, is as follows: SAVISQKPSRDICQRGTSLTIQCQVDSQVTMMFWYRQQPGQSLTLIATANQGSEATYESGFVIDKFPISRPNLTFSTLTVSNMSPEDSSIYLCSVVGGDRGSGYTFGSGTRLTVV.

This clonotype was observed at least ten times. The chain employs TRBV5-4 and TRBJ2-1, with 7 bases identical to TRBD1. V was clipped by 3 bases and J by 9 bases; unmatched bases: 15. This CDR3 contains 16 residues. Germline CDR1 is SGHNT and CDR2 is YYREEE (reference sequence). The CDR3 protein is CASSYSGTATRGEQFF. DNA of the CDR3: TGTGCCAGCAGCTACTCCGGGACAGCGACCAGAGGTGAGCAGTTCTTC.

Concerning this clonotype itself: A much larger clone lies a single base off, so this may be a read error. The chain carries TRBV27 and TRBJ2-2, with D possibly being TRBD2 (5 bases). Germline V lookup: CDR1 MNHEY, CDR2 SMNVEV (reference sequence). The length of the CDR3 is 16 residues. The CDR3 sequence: CASSLYKSRNTGEPFF. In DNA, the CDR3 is TGTGCCAGCAGTTTATATAAGTCTAGAAACACCGGGGAGCCGTTTTTT.

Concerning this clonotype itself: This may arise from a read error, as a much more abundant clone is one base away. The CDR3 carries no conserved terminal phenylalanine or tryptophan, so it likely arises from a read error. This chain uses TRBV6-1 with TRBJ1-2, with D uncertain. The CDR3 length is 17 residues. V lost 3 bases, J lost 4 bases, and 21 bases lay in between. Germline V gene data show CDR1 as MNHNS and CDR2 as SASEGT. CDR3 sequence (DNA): TGTGCCAGCAGTGAGTGGCAGCCTTACGGAAAGACCTATGGCTACACCCTC. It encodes CASSEWQPYGKTYGYTL.

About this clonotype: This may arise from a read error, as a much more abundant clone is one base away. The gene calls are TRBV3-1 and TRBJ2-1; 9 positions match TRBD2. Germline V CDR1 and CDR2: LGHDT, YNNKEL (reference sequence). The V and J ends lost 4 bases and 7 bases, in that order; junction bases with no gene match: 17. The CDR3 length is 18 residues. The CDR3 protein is CASSLTGTSSSRGNEQFF. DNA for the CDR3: TGTGCCAGCAGCCTCACGGGGACTAGCTCCTCAAGGGGGAATGAGCAGTTCTTC.

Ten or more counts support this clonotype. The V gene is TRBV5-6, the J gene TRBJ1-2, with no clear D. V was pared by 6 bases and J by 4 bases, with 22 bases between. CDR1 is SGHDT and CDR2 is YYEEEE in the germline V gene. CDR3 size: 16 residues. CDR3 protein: CASTFANSRKTYGYTF. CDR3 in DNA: TGTGCCAGCACATTTGCCAATAGTCGAAAGACCTATGGCTACACCTTC.

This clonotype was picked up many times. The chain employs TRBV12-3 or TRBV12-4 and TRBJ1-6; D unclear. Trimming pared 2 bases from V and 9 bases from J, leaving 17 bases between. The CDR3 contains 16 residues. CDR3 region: CASSLRAISGRSPLHF. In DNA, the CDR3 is TGTGCCAGCAGTTTAAGGGCAATAAGCGGCCGTTCACCCCTCCACTTT.

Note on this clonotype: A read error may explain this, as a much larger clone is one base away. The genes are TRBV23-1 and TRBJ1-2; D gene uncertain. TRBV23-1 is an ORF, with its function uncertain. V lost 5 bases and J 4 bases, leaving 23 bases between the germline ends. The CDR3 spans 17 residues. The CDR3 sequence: CASSEPLLRRKAYGYTF. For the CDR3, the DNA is TGCGCCAGCAGTGAACCGCTGCTACGCAGAAAGGCCTATGGCTACACCTTC.

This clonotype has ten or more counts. Here the CDR3 reads CASSIVNSARKTYGYTF. The CDR3 region has the DNA TGTGCCAGCAGCATCGTTAATTCAGCTCGAAAGACCTATGGCTACACCTTC. The chain combines TRBV7-4 with TRBJ1-2, with unresolved D. The germline V and J ends were trimmed by 5 bases and 4 bases, with 23 bases remaining between them. The length of the CDR3 is 17 residues. The germline gives CDR1 SGHVT, CDR2 SQSDAQ.

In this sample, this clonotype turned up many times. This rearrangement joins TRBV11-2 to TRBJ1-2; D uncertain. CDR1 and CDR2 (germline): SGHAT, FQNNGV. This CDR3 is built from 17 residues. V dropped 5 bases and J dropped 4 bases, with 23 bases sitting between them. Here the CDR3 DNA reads TGTGCCAGCAGCCTCATGGCAACAAGCAGAAAGACCTATGGCTACACCTTC. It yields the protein CASSLMATSRKTYGYTF.

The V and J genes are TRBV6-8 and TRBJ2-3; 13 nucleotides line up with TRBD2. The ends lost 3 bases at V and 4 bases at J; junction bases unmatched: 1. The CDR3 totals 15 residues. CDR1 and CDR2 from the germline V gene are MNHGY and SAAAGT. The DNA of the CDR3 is TGTGCCAGCAGTTATGGACTAGCGGGAGCAGATACGCAGTATTTT. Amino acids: CASSYGLAGADTQYF.

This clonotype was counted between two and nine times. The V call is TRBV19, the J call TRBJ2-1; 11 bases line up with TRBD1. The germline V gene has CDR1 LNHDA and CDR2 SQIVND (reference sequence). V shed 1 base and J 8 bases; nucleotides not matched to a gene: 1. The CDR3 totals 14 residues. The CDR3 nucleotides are TGTGCCAGTAGTATAGGGACAGGGGGCTATGAGCAGTTCTTC. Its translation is CASSIGTGGYEQFF.

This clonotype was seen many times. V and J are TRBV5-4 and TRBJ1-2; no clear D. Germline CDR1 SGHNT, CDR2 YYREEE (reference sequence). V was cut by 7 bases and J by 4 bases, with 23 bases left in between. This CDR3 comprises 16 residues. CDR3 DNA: TGTGCCAGCGTCAGAAACGTACCAGGAAAGACCTATGGCTACACCTTC. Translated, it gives CASVRNVPGKTYGYTF.

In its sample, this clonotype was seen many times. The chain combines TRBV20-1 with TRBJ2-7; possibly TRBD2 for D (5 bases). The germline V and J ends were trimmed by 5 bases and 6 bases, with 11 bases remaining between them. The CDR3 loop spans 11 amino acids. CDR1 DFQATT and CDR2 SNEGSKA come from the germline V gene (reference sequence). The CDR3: CSAHTGSEQYF. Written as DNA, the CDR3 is TGCAGTGCTCATACGGGGTCCGAGCAGTACTTC.

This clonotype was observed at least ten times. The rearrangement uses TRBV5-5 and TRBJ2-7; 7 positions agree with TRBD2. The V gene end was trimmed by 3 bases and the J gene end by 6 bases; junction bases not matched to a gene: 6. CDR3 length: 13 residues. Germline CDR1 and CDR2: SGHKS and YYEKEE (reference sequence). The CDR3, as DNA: TGTGCCAGCAGCTGGGAGGGTGGGATCGAGCAGTACTTC. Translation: CASSWEGGIEQYF.